This T cell receptor (beta chain) was captured by sequencing in a study of technical replicates of blood from a few donors. Germline V gene data show CDR1 as MNHNS and CDR2 as SASEGT. The CDR3 length is 11 residues. Trimming shortened V by 8 bases and J by 1 base, and 6 bases separated the two germline ends. Data came from immunoSEQ multiplex PCR; TCRdb stores just in-frame clones and leaves some out. The table includes roughly 70,000 clones, roughly 93% detected once. The chain combines TRBV6-1 with TRBJ2-7; tentative D call: TRBD2 (5 bases). The receptor was derived from a human donor in good health. The sequencing input was T cells isolated from PBMCs. The CDR3 DNA is TGTGCCAGCGGGAGATCCTACGAGCAGTACTTC. Translation gives CASGRSYEQYF.